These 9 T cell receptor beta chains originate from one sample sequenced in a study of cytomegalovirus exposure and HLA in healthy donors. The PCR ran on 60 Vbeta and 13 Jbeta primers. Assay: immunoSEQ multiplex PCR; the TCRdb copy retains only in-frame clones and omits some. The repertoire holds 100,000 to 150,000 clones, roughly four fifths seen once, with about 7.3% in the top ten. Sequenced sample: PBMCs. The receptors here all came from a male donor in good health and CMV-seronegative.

CDR3: CASSQGTGGIYTEAFF. The CDR3 DNA is TGTGCCAGCAGCCAGGGGACAGGGGGGATCTACACTGAAGCTTTCTTT. The chain has TRBV14 and TRBJ1-1, with TRBD1 matching over 11 bases. V was clipped by 3 bases and J by 3 bases; unmatched bases: 6. Looked up from germline, CDR1 is SGHDN and CDR2 is FVKESK. There are 16 residues in the CDR3.

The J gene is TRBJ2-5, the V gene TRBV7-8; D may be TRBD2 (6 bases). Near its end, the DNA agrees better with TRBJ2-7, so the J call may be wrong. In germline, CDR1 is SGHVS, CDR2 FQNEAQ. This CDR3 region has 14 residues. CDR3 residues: CASSLGRRGYEQYF. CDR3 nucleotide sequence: TGTGCCAGCAGCTTAGGACGGAGGGGCTACGAGCAGTACTTC.

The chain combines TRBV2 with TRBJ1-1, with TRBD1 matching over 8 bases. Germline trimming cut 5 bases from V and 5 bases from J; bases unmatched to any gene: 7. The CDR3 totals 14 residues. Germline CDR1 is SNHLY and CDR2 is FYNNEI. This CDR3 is CASSNGQGGTEAFF. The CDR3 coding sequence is TGTGCCAGCAGTAACGGACAGGGAGGGACTGAAGCTTTCTTT.

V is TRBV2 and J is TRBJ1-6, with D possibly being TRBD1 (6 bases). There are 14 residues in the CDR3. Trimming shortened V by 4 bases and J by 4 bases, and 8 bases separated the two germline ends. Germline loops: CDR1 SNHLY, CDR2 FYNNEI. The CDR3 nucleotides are TGTGCCAGCAGTGCACAGGGATATAATTCACCCCTCCACTTT. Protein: CASSAQGYNSPLHF.

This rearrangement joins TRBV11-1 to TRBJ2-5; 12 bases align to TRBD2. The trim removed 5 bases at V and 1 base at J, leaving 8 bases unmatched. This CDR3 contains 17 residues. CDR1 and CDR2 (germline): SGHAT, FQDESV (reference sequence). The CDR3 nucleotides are TGTGCCAGCAGCCCCTCTAGCGGGAGGGCCCTCCAAGAGACCCAGTACTTC. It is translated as CASSPSSGRALQETQYF. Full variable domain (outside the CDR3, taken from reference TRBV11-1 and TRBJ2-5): EAEVAQSPRYKITEKSQAVAFWCDPISGHATLYWYRQILGQGPELLVQFQDESVVDDSQLPKDRFSAERLKGVDSTLKIQPAELGDSAMYLCASSPSSGRALQETQYFGPGTRLLVL.

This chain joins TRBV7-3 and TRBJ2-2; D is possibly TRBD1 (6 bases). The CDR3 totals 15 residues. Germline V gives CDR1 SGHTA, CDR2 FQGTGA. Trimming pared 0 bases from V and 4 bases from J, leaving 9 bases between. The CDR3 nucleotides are TGTGCCAGCAGCTTAACTGGGACATTCACCGGGGAGCTGTTTTTT. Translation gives CASSLTGTFTGELFF.

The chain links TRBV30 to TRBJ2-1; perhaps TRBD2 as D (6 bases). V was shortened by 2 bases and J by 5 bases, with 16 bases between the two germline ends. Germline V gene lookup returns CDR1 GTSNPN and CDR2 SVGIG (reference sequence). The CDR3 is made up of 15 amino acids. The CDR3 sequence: CAWSHGIAANNEQFF. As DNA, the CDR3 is TGTGCCTGGAGTCACGGGATAGCGGCCAACAATGAGCAGTTCTTC.

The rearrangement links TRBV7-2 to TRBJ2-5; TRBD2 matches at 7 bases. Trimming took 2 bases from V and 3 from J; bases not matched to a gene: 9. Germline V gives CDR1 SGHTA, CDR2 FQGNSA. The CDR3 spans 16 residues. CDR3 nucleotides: TGTGCCAGCAGCTTAAGATGGCGGGGGAGGGAAGAGACCCAGTACTTC. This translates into CASSLRWRGREETQYF.

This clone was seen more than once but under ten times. This CDR3 reads CASSPGQSTYNEQFF. CDR3 coding DNA: TGTGCCAGCAGCCCCGGACAGAGTACCTACAATGAGCAGTTCTTC. The gene calls are TRBV7-6 and TRBJ2-1, with D possibly matching TRBD1 (6 bases). Germline lookup yields CDR1 SGHVS and CDR2 FNYEAQ. The CDR3 consists of 15 residues. With 5 bases removed from V and 2 bases from J, the gap between germline ends came to 13 bases.